Sequencing of this T cell receptor beta chain was carried out in a study of cytomegalovirus exposure and HLA in healthy donors. V was pared by 2 bases and J by 10 bases, with 10 bases between. The CDR3 totals 12 residues. Germline V CDR1 and CDR2: MDHEN, SYDVKM. 60 Vbeta and 13 Jbeta primers were used in PCR. Profiled with immunoSEQ multiplex PCR; TCRdb holds only in-frame clones, not every one. Of 130,000 to 150,000 clones in the sample, about 82% were seen once. Sequenced: PBMCs. The clonotype comes from a woman in her 40s in good health and CMV-seropositive. The chain couples TRBV28 to TRBJ2-3; a weak D match, TRBD1 (6 bases). CDR3 sequence (DNA): TGTGCCAGCAGTTTAGGGGACAATGCGCAGTATTTT. It yields the protein CASSLGDNAQYF. Complete variable domain (other parts from reference TRBV28 and TRBJ2-3): DVKVTQSSRYLVKRTGEKVFLECVQDMDHENMFWYRQDPGLGLRLIYFSYDVKMKEKGDIPEGYSVSREKKERFSLILESASTNQTSMYLCASSLGDNAQYFGPGTRLTVL.